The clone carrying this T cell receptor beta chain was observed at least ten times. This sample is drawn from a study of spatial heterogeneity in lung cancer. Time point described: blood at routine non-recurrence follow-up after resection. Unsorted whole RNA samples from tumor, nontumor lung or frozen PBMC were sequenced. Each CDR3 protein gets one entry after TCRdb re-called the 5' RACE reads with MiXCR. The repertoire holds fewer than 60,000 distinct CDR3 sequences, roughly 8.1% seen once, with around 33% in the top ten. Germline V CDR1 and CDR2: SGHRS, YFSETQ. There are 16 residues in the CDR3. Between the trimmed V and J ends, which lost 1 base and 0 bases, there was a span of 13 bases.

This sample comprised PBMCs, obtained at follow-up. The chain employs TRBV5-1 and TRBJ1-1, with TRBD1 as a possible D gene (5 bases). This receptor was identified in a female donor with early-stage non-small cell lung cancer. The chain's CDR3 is CASSLNPGSVNTEAFF. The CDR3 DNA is TGCGCCAGCAGCTTGAACCCAGGGAGCGTGAACACTGAAGCTTTCTTT. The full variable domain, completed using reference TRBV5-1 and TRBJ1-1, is KAGVTQTPRYLIKTRGQQVTLSCSPISGHRSVSWYQQTPGQGLQFLFEYFSETQRNKGNFPGRFSGRQFSNSRSEMNVSTLELGDSALYLCASSLNPGSVNTEAFFGQGTRLTVV.